The rows below give T cell receptor beta chains drawn from one sample of a study of shared clonotypes between healthy human individuals. TCRdb's table, derived via immunoSEQ multiplex PCR, lists solely in-frame clones and lacks some. The data contain 1.5 million to 1.9 million clones, 95% to 99% of them singletons. Sequenced input: naive CD4+ T cells sorted from blood. Receptor source: a man between 25 and 39 years old in good health. Both conserved end residues are part of each CDR3. Clone sizes are given selectively: once, few, many, or a class where the clone is expanded.

V | size | CDR3
TRBV15 | once | CATSRGGLAGVFEQYF
TRBV7-9 | - | CASRPYRGLATNEKLFF
TRBV7-9 | - | CASSLEVGGPSNQPQHF
TRBV6-4 | - | CASRDPRIGGYTF
TRBV29-1 | - | CSVDTRTTEAFF
TRBV27 | once | CASRGLAVSYNEQFF
TRBV20-1 | - | CSALTGNEQFF
TRBV2 | - | CASSKGVGPHSDYEQYF
TRBV11-2 | - | CASSGGRLATEAFF
TRBV7-7 | - | CASSLDLTGELFF
TRBV6-4 | - | CASSDVGPVEAYEQYF
TRBV6-5 | - | CASSPTRGNTIYF
TRBV4-1 | - | CASSPNEGRTNYGYTF
TRBV14 | - | CASSQEAGGPTGSEQFF
TRBV7-3 | - | CASSPSRGRRADTQYF
TRBV15 | - | CATSRLRDTTGELFF
TRBV27 | - | CASGLWTSGRPDTQYF
TRBV5-4 | - | CASSSELVSGANVLTF
TRBV5-4 | - | CASSIDRVTGELFF
TRBV30 | - | CAWSQGGETQYF
TRBV5-1 | - | CASSLAGWASGGGEQFF
TRBV9 | - | CASSVGGTGGNEQFF
TRBV4-3 | - | CASSQGALAGGPGEQFF
TRBV19 | - | CASSPPGMPGNTQYF
TRBV19 | once | CASSVTGQTNSGNTIYF
TRBV4-1 | - | CASSRRGPLPNEQFF
TRBV9 | - | CASSVMAGSSQDTGELFF
TRBV10-1 | - | CASSESSRGSGELFF
TRBV11-2 | - | CASSPPGRRFYGYTF
TRBV2 | once | CASSVGLAGVDTQYF
TRBV13 | - | CASSPRPGAGGEETQYF
TRBV30 | - | CAWSPTGLNTEAFF
TRBV13 | - | CASSSSSAGTSYNEQFF
TRBV11-2 | - | CASSLRLAGAWGYEQYF
TRBV30 | - | CAWRVQGANGELFF
TRBV5-1 | once | CASSSGRTNNEQFF
TRBV5-1 | - | CASSLETGGIGETQYF
TRBV5-1 | - | CASSLQGGTRSYNEQFF
TRBV9 | - | CASSGQVTDTQYF
TRBV29-1 | - | CSVVEGGTLYGYTF
TRBV7-6 | - | CASSWTTPGLTDTQYF
TRBV25-1 | - | CASSPDRGLGTGELFF
TRBV7-2 | - | CASSRPGYGYTF
TRBV7-6 | - | CASSLAPQAHGINQPQHF
TRBV2 | - | CASSTRAAGSEQFF
TRBV7-9 | - | CASSFPLVAGASTDTQYF
TRBV2 | - | CASGSEAQETQYF
TRBV14 | - | CASSQASVQYF
TRBV11-2 | - | CASSDIVVYNEQFF
TRBV18 | - | CASSPRGETQYF
TRBV9 | - | CASSASDRTGNTIYF
TRBV6-5 | - | CASSYSIPGAGEKLFF